This T cell receptor (beta chain) was identified during a study of blood T cell repertoires in COVID-19. Study information: Material from acute and convalescent COVID-19 was sourced from the United States, Italy and Spain.

This CDR3 is built from 15 residues. Assay used: immunoSEQ multiplex PCR; TCRdb lists only in-frame clones, some missing. The top ten clones hold about 10% of a sample with 390,000 or so clones, about 87% of them seen once. The rearrangement links TRBV21-1 to TRBJ2-7; TRBD2, the table's D call, was not compared with the DNA. TRBV21-1 is a pseudogene. Sequencing was done on a sample of peripheral blood. The clonotype comes from a woman aged 25-40 years with COVID-19, enrolled during active disease. CDR3: CASSNKGVSSYEQYF. Written as DNA, the CDR3 is TGTGCCAGCAGCAATAAGGGAGTCTCTTCCTACGAGCAGTACTTC.